The rows below give T cell receptor beta chains drawn from one sample of a study. One entry per CDR3 protein, called by TCRdb with MiXCR from the multiplex PCR reads. The sample includes 200 to 250 distinct CDR3 sequences, roughly 5.2% of them seen just once. The material sequenced was memory CD4+ T cells sorted from blood. Source of these receptors: a female donor with breast cancer. Both conserved end residues are part of each CDR3. Fields, in order: CDR3 length, V gene, D gene, clone size, J gene, CDR3 protein, CDR3 DNA. A D gene is named only where the DNA matches it firmly. Clone size appears in some rows only: once, few, many, or a class for an expanded clone.

len: 14
v_gene: TRBV12-3/TRBV12-4
d_gene: -
abundance: medium-sized
j_gene: TRBJ1-2
CDR3aa: CASSETVGGYGYTF
CDR3nt: TGTGCCAGCAGTGAAACAGTGGGCGGCTATGGCTACACCTTC

len: 12
v_gene: TRBV12-3/TRBV12-4
d_gene: -
abundance: large
j_gene: TRBJ1-2
CDR3aa: CASSSTGLGYTF
CDR3nt: TGTGCCAGCAGTTCCACAGGGCTTGGCTACACCTTC

len: 14
v_gene: TRBV12-3/TRBV12-4
d_gene: -
abundance: large
j_gene: TRBJ1-2
CDR3aa: CASSQSDGDYGYTF
CDR3nt: TGTGCCAGCAGTCAATCCGACGGGGACTATGGCTACACCTTC

len: 13
v_gene: TRBV12-3/TRBV12-4
d_gene: -
abundance: medium-sized
j_gene: TRBJ1-2
CDR3aa: CASREQGYSGYTF
CDR3nt: TGTGCCAGCAGAGAACAGGGTTATTCGGGCTACACCTTC

len: 14
v_gene: TRBV12-3/TRBV12-4
d_gene: -
abundance: medium-sized
j_gene: TRBJ1-2
CDR3aa: CASRDTGLVYGYTF
CDR3nt: TGTGCCAGCAGGGATACGGGACTGGTATATGGCTACACCTTC

len: 14
v_gene: TRBV12-3/TRBV12-4
d_gene: TRBD1
abundance: -
j_gene: TRBJ1-2
CDR3aa: CASSDSGQGYGYTF
CDR3nt: TGTGCCAGCAGCGACTCGGGACAGGGTTACGGCTACACCTTC

len: 13
v_gene: TRBV12-3/TRBV12-4
d_gene: -
abundance: few
j_gene: TRBJ1-2
CDR3aa: CASSSEAGHGYTF
CDR3nt: TGTGCCAGCAGTTCTGAGGCAGGTCATGGCTACACCTTC

len: 13
v_gene: TRBV12-3/TRBV12-4
d_gene: -
abundance: many
j_gene: TRBJ1-2
CDR3aa: CASRSQGLYGYTF
CDR3nt: TGTGCCAGCAGGTCACAGGGACTCTATGGCTACACCTTC

len: 14
v_gene: TRBV12-3/TRBV12-4
d_gene: -
abundance: large
j_gene: TRBJ1-2
CDR3aa: CASNRRGANYGYTF
CDR3nt: TGTGCCAGCAACCGCAGGGGAGCTAACTATGGCTACACCTTC

len: 14
v_gene: TRBV12-3/TRBV12-4
d_gene: -
abundance: hyperexpanded
j_gene: TRBJ1-2
CDR3aa: CASSFQGQPYGYTF
CDR3nt: TGTGCCAGCAGTTTTCAGGGGCAACCCTATGGCTACACCTTC

len: 14
v_gene: TRBV12-3/TRBV12-4
d_gene: TRBD1
abundance: many
j_gene: TRBJ1-2
CDR3aa: CASTLDRADYGYTF
CDR3nt: TGTGCCAGCACGTTAGACAGGGCGGACTATGGCTACACCTTC

len: 14
v_gene: TRBV12-3/TRBV12-4
d_gene: TRBD1
abundance: few
j_gene: TRBJ1-2
CDR3aa: CASSLDRGSYGYTF
CDR3nt: TGTGCCAGCAGTTTAGACAGGGGCAGCTATGGCTACACCTTC

len: 11
v_gene: TRBV12-3/TRBV12-4
d_gene: -
abundance: medium-sized
j_gene: TRBJ1-2
CDR3aa: CASSLGYGYTF
CDR3nt: TGTGCCAGCAGTTTAGGCTATGGCTACACCTTC

len: 14
v_gene: TRBV12-3/TRBV12-4
d_gene: -
abundance: -
j_gene: TRBJ1-2
CDR3aa: CASRPSTANYGYTF
CDR3nt: TGTGCCAGCAGACCGTCTACAGCTAACTATGGCTACACCTTC

len: 12
v_gene: TRBV12-3/TRBV12-4
d_gene: -
abundance: large
j_gene: TRBJ1-2
CDR3aa: CASSFGDYGYTF
CDR3nt: TGTGCCAGCAGTTTTGGAGACTATGGCTACACCTTC

len: 13
v_gene: TRBV12-3/TRBV12-4
d_gene: TRBD1
abundance: -
j_gene: TRBJ1-2
CDR3aa: CASSLDRFHGYTF
CDR3nt: TGTGCCAGCAGTCTGGACAGGTTTCATGGCTACACCTTC

len: 14
v_gene: TRBV12-3/TRBV12-4
d_gene: -
abundance: large
j_gene: TRBJ1-2
CDR3aa: CASSPGDLNYGYTF
CDR3nt: TGTGCCAGCAGCCCTGGAGACCTTAACTATGGCTACACCTTC

len: 13
v_gene: TRBV12-3/TRBV12-4
d_gene: -
abundance: large
j_gene: TRBJ1-2
CDR3aa: CASSLGLPYGYTF
CDR3nt: TGTGCCAGCAGTTTGGGACTCCCCTATGGCTACACCTTC

len: 14
v_gene: TRBV12-3/TRBV12-4
d_gene: -
abundance: large
j_gene: TRBJ1-2
CDR3aa: CASSPSGKRTDYTF
CDR3nt: TGTGCCAGCAGTCCTTCAGGGAAGAGGACTGACTACACCTTC

len: 12
v_gene: TRBV12-3/TRBV12-4
d_gene: TRBD1
abundance: -
j_gene: TRBJ1-2
CDR3aa: CASSPDRDGYTF
CDR3nt: TGTGCCAGCAGTCCGGACAGGGATGGCTACACCTTC

len: 13
v_gene: TRBV12-3/TRBV12-4
d_gene: -
abundance: -
j_gene: TRBJ1-2
CDR3aa: CASSFDSNYGYTF
CDR3nt: TGTGCCAGCAGTTTCGATAGCAACTATGGCTACACCTTC

len: 13
v_gene: TRBV12-3/TRBV12-4
d_gene: -
abundance: medium-sized
j_gene: TRBJ1-2
CDR3aa: CASRDTGNYGYTF
CDR3nt: TGTGCCAGCAGGGATACAGGGAACTATGGCTACACCTTC

len: 13
v_gene: TRBV12-3/TRBV12-4
d_gene: TRBD1
abundance: large
j_gene: TRBJ1-2
CDR3aa: CASSLGQGSGYTF
CDR3nt: TGTGCCAGCAGTTTGGGACAGGGAAGTGGCTACACCTTC

len: 15
v_gene: TRBV12-3/TRBV12-4
d_gene: -
abundance: large
j_gene: TRBJ1-2
CDR3aa: CASSPVAGFDYGYTF
CDR3nt: TGTGCCAGCAGTCCGGTGGCCGGGTTCGACTATGGCTACACCTTC

len: 15
v_gene: TRBV12-3/TRBV12-4
d_gene: -
abundance: medium-sized
j_gene: TRBJ1-2
CDR3aa: CASSSGLRDNYGYTF
CDR3nt: TGTGCCAGCAGTTCTGGGCTGAGGGATAACTATGGCTACACCTTC

len: 13
v_gene: TRBV12-3/TRBV12-4
d_gene: -
abundance: large
j_gene: TRBJ1-2
CDR3aa: CASSLRQGRGYTF
CDR3nt: TGTGCCAGCAGTTTGAGGCAGGGACGTGGCTACACCTTC

len: 15
v_gene: TRBV12-3/TRBV12-4
d_gene: TRBD1
abundance: large
j_gene: TRBJ1-2
CDR3aa: CASSSTGQGIYGYTF
CDR3nt: TGTGCCAGCAGCAGTACGGGACAGGGGATCTACGGCTACACCTTC

len: 15
v_gene: TRBV12-3/TRBV12-4
d_gene: -
abundance: large
j_gene: TRBJ1-2
CDR3aa: CASSLLGASRDGYTF
CDR3nt: TGTGCCAGCAGTTTATTAGGGGCCTCCCGAGATGGCTACACCTTC